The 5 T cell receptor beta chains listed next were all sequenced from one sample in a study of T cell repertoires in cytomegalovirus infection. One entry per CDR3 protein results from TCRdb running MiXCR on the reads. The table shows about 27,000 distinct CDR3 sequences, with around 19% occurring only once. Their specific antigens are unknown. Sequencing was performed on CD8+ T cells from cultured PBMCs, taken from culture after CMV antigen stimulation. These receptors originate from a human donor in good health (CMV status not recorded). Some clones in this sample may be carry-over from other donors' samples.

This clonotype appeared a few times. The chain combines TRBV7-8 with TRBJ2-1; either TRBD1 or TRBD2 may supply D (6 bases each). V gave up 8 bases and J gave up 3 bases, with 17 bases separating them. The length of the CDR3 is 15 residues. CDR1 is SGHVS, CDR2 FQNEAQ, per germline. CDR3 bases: TGTGCCAGCCGAACAGGGCGGGGTGTCTACAATGAGCAGTTCTTC. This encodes CASRTGRGVYNEQFF.

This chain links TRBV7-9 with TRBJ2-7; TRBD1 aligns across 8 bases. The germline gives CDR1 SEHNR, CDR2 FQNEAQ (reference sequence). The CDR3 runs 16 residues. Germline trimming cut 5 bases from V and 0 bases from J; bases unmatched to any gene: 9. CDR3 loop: CASSPHGQGSSYEQYF. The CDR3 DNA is TGTGCCAGCAGCCCCCACGGACAGGGTAGCTCCTACGAGCAGTACTTC.

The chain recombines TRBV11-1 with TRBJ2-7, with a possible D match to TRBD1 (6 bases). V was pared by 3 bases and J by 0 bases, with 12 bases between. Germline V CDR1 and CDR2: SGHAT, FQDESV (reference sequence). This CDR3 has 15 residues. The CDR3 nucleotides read TGTGCCAGCAGCTTTTCCCAGGGGCACTCCTACGAGCAGTACTTC. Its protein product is CASSFSQGHSYEQYF.

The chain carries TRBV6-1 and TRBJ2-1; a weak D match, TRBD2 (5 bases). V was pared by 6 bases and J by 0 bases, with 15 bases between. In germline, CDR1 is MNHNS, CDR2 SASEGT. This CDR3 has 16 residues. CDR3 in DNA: TGTGCCAGCAGCAATGGACCACGGGGCTCCTACAATGAGCAGTTCTTC. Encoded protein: CASSNGPRGSYNEQFF.

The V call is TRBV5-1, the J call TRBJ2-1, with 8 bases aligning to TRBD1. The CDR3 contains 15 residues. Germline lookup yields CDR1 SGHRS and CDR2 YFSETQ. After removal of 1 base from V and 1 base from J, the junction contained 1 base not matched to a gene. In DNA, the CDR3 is TGCGCCAGCAGCTTGCAGGGGGCATCCTACAATGAGCAGTTCTTC. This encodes CASSLQGASYNEQFF.